This TCR beta chain was retrieved from a study of T-cell reconstitution after alpha-beta-depleted transplantation in children. Overall study findings and caveats: Several hundred graft clones that had expanded were reportedly the source of alpha-beta T cells about two months after transplant.

About this clonotype itself: No antigen is known for it.

CDR1 and CDR2 (germline): LGHDT, YNNKEL (reference sequence). The CDR3 length is 15 residues. V was shortened by 1 base and J by 4 bases, with 11 bases between the two germline ends. For TCRbeta, the library was prepared with unique molecular identifiers. TCRdb ran MiXCR on the PCR reads and lists one entry per CDR3 protein. The sample holds about 150,000 distinct CDR3 sequences; more than 8% are singletons and the top ten take less than 20%. The chain carries TRBV3-1 and TRBJ1-3, with unresolved D. The sequences come from PBMCs, mostly from graft donor cells, collected 180 days after TCRalphabeta/CD19-depleted stem cell transplant. The clonotype comes from a female patient aged 2-9 years who had a stem cell transplant for congenital amegakaryocytic thrombocytopenia, so the T cells may come from the graft donor. This CDR3 is CASSQGRFHGNTIYF. In nucleotides, the CDR3 is TGTGCCAGCAGCCAAGGGCGGTTTCACGGAAACACCATATATTTT.